This is a list of T cell receptor beta chains from one sample in a study of CD8+CD57+ T cells in acquired aplastic anemia. TCRdb redid the calling of the reads with MiXCR, one entry per CDR3 protein. The table records around 400,000 distinct CDR3 sequences, 65% to 75% of them present only once. The sequenced sample consisted of sorted CD4+, CD8+, or CD8+CD57+ T cells (not recorded which) from PBMCs. The receptors were sampled from a human donor in good health, serving as a control. The CDR3 runs from the conserved cysteine through the conserved F or W. The order of the fields is D gene, clone size, V gene, J gene, CDR3 length, CDR3 DNA, CDR3 protein. D genes are given only for firm matches. Where a row states a size, it is once, few, many or the class of an expanded clone; other rows omit it.

D gene: NA
clone size: NA
V gene: TRBV11-2
J gene: TRBJ1-2
CDR3 length: 16
CDR3 DNA: TGTGCCAGCAGCCCCGGGGAACTGCCAGGGTACTATGGCTACACCTTC
CDR3 protein: CASSPGELPGYYGYTF

D gene: NA
clone size: NA
V gene: TRBV10-1
J gene: TRBJ1-1
CDR3 length: 13
CDR3 DNA: TGCGCCAGCAATATGCGGGTAGGCAATGAAGCTTTCTTT
CDR3 protein: CASNMRVGNEAFF

D gene: TRBD1
clone size: NA
V gene: TRBV2
J gene: TRBJ1-2
CDR3 length: 14
CDR3 DNA: TGTGCCAGCAAGTCCGGACAGGGTGCCTATGGCTACACCTTC
CDR3 protein: CASKSGQGAYGYTF

D gene: NA
clone size: NA
V gene: TRBV20-1
J gene: TRBJ2-3
CDR3 length: 10
CDR3 DNA: TGCAGTGCCGAGTTGGATACGCAGTATTTT
CDR3 protein: CSAELDTQYF

D gene: NA
clone size: many
V gene: TRBV20-1
J gene: TRBJ2-3
CDR3 length: 14
CDR3 DNA: TGCAGTGCTAGAGATCCGTGGGGTGGCGATACGCAGTATTTT
CDR3 protein: CSARDPWGGDTQYF

D gene: TRBD2
clone size: NA
V gene: TRBV29-1
J gene: TRBJ2-3
CDR3 length: 13
CDR3 DNA: TGCAGCGTTGGGGGGGGGGTCACAGATACGCAGTATTTT
CDR3 protein: CSVGGGVTDTQYF

D gene: NA
clone size: NA
V gene: TRBV7-9
J gene: TRBJ1-4
CDR3 length: 15
CDR3 DNA: TGTGCCAGCAGCTTAGGACCCATAGGAGGCGAAAAACTGTTTTTT
CDR3 protein: CASSLGPIGGEKLFF

D gene: NA
clone size: NA
V gene: TRBV10-2
J gene: TRBJ2-3
CDR3 length: 13
CDR3 DNA: TGCGCCAGCAAGGACAGAAGGACAGATACGCAGTATTTT
CDR3 protein: CASKDRRTDTQYF

D gene: NA
clone size: NA
V gene: TRBV12-3/TRBV12-4
J gene: TRBJ1-2
CDR3 length: 14
CDR3 DNA: TGTGCCAGCAGTGCAGCAGCGACTAGCTATGGCTACACCTTC
CDR3 protein: CASSAAATSYGYTF

D gene: NA
clone size: NA
V gene: TRBV7-9
J gene: TRBJ2-1
CDR3 length: 12
CDR3 DNA: TGTGCCAGCAGCCGGGACTTGAATGTGCAGTTTTTC
CDR3 protein: CASSRDLNVQFF

D gene: NA
clone size: NA
V gene: TRBV7-9
J gene: TRBJ2-5
CDR3 length: 14
CDR3 DNA: TGTGCCAGCGGCTGGGCTAGAGGGGTGACCCCCCACTACTTC
CDR3 protein: CASGWARGVTPHYF

D gene: NA
clone size: NA
V gene: TRBV7-9
J gene: TRBJ2-7
CDR3 length: 13
CDR3 DNA: TGTGCCAGCAGCTTAGGGGAGGGGGCAAAACAGTACTTC
CDR3 protein: CASSLGEGAKQYF

D gene: NA
clone size: once
V gene: TRBV2
J gene: TRBJ1-2
CDR3 length: 14
CDR3 DNA: TGTAGCATCGAAGTACAGGCTCCTTCAGGTGGCTACACCTTC
CDR3 protein: CSIEVQAPSGGYTF

D gene: NA
clone size: many
V gene: TRBV4-3
J gene: TRBJ1-4
CDR3 length: 15
CDR3 DNA: TGCGCCAGCAGCCAACGGGGGCTGGCTAATGAAAAACTGTTTTTT
CDR3 protein: CASSQRGLANEKLFF

D gene: NA
clone size: NA
V gene: TRBV20-1
J gene: TRBJ2-7
CDR3 length: 12
CDR3 DNA: TGCAGTGCTAGAGTTCCAGCGGCCGAGGAGTACTTC
CDR3 protein: CSARVPAAEEYF

D gene: NA
clone size: NA
V gene: TRBV6-2/TRBV6-3
J gene: TRBJ1-5
CDR3 length: 13
CDR3 DNA: TGTGCCAGCAATAGGTCCGGGGACCAGCCCCAGCATTTT
CDR3 protein: CASNRSGDQPQHF

D gene: NA
clone size: many
V gene: TRBV7-7
J gene: TRBJ2-3
CDR3 length: 13
CDR3 DNA: TGTGCTAGCAGCTTCGACAGACTTGATACGCAGTATTTT
CDR3 protein: CASSFDRLDTQYF

D gene: NA
clone size: NA
V gene: TRBV5-5
J gene: TRBJ1-2
CDR3 length: 11
CDR3 DNA: TGTGCCAGCAACCCATGGGACAGCTACACCTTC
CDR3 protein: CASNPWDSYTF

D gene: TRBD1
clone size: NA
V gene: TRBV20-1
J gene: TRBJ2-5
CDR3 length: 15
CDR3 DNA: TGCAGTGCTAGTCCCCGTACAGGGGTCCAAGAGACCCAGTACTTC
CDR3 protein: CSASPRTGVQETQYF

D gene: NA
clone size: once
V gene: TRBV19
J gene: TRBJ2-2
CDR3 length: 16
CDR3 DNA: TGTGCCAGTAAAAGTCGACAAGGCTGGAACACCGGGGAGCTGTTTTTT
CDR3 protein: CASKSRQGWNTGELFF

D gene: NA
clone size: NA
V gene: TRBV10-2
J gene: TRBJ2-7
CDR3 length: 13
CDR3 DNA: TGCGCCAGCAGTGAGATGCAGGCCTACGAGCTCTACTTC
CDR3 protein: CASSEMQAYELYF

D gene: NA
clone size: NA
V gene: TRBV19
J gene: TRBJ1-2
CDR3 length: 15
CDR3 DNA: TGTGCCAGTAGTACCCACAGAGACTCTAACTATGGCTACACCTTC
CDR3 protein: CASSTHRDSNYGYTF

D gene: NA
clone size: NA
V gene: TRBV7-8
J gene: TRBJ1-5
CDR3 length: 15
CDR3 DNA: TGTGCCAGCAGCTTAGAGGCAGGGAGCAATCAGCCCCAGCATTTT
CDR3 protein: CASSLEAGSNQPQHF